Presented here are 5 T cell receptor beta chains from one specimen sequenced in a study of post-analysis software for immune sequencing data. These TCRs' antigens remain unknown. Findings and limits, study-wide: Comparison of patients with controls showed five TRBV segments more frequent in patients, TRBV5-6, TRBV5-1 and TRBV20-1 among them.

TCR beta cDNA libraries included unique molecular identifiers. MiXCR, run by TCRdb on the PCR reads, gives a single entry per CDR3 protein. The sample has 450,000 to 700,000 distinct CDR3 sequences; 44% are singletons. The sample was blood. The receptor source for this set is a girl aged 5 to 17 with multiple sclerosis.

This chain links TRBV4-2 with TRBJ2-3; 10 bases agree with TRBD2. The trim removed 5 bases at V and 0 bases at J, leaving 5 bases unmatched. Germline CDR1 LGHNA, CDR2 YNFKEQ. The CDR3 loop spans 16 amino acids. The CDR3 region has the DNA TGTGCCAGCAGCAAGGGGACTAGCGATAGCACAGATACGCAGTATTTT. Its translation is CASSKGTSDSTDTQYF.

In this sample, this clonotype turned up a few times. The gene calls are TRBV10-3 and TRBJ2-3; 7 bases map to TRBD1. CDR1 is ENHRY, CDR2 SYGVKD, per germline. This CDR3 comprises 15 residues. The junction had 7 bases not matched to a gene; V was cut back by 2 bases and J by 5 bases. CDR3 amino acids: CAISEGTDPLDTQYF. The CDR3 coding sequence is TGTGCCATCAGTGAGGGGACAGACCCATTAGATACGCAGTATTTT.

The chain is built from TRBV5-1 and TRBJ1-1, with D tentatively TRBD1 (6 bases). Trimming took 0 bases from V and 1 from J, leaving 16 bases between them. The germline V gene has CDR1 SGHRS and CDR2 YFSETQ. This CDR3 contains 17 residues. The DNA of the CDR3 is TGCGCCAGCAGCTTGGGGTCCGGGGGGCCCCCGAACACTGAAGCTTTCTTT. Its protein is CASSLGSGGPPNTEAFF.

The chain combines TRBV11-3 with TRBJ1-1; D is undetermined. In germline, CDR1 is SGHNT, CDR2 YENEEA. The V gene lost 2 bases and the J gene lost 3 bases, with 10 bases spanning the gap. The CDR3 is 14 amino acids. This CDR3 is CASSLKGVDTEAFF. CDR3 bases: TGTGCCAGCAGCTTAAAAGGTGTCGACACTGAAGCTTTCTTT.

CDR3 DNA sequence: TGTGCCAGCAGCGTAGCCACAGGGAGGGGAGGAGGCGGCTACACCTTC. Protein: CASSVATGRGGGGYTF. V gene TRBV9 combines with J gene TRBJ1-2; TRBD1 is a possible D gene (6 bases). Trimming shortened V by 0 bases and J by 8 bases, and 20 bases separated the two germline ends. There are 16 residues in the CDR3. Per germline, CDR1 SGDLS and CDR2 YYNGEE.